This entry features one TCR beta chain sequence. What antigen it recognizes has not been identified. No per-base quality is available; no much larger clone lies one base away. Library construction relied on RT-PCR. The run used an Illumina HiSeq 2500. TCRdb itself trimmed the public reads at Q25 with fastp, ran MiXCR and retained productive beta chains. Each CDR3 protein gets just one entry, which takes the most common genes and DNA from the rows behind it. The sample table contains about 570,000 distinct CDR3 sequences; only one count was recorded for approximately 10% of them. The ten largest account for approximately 10% of the sample. There are 17 amino acids in the CDR3, from cysteine to phenylalanine inclusive. Just CDR3 DNA is preserved here, 51 bases in frame from base 1. Ends trimmed: V by 5 bases, J by 5 bases; bases unmatched to a gene: 13. Taken from the germline V gene, the CDR1 and CDR2 loops are MDHEN and SYDVKM.

The data are from a study of response to subunit inactivated influenza vaccine (dated by TCRdb to 2016 to 2019). For context, the study as a whole: The study used deep quantitative T cell receptor repertoire profiling to track responses to a trivalent subunit inactivated influenza vaccine.

Paper-wide results and their limitations: The authors suggested that each seasonal influenza vaccination may recruit only a limited number of new T cells.

The same sample was also studied in work on T cells expressing NK-cell markers. From the second report: TCR beta cDNA libraries were prepared using 5'RACE template switching, which introduced a universal primer site and unique molecular identifiers. In sorted CD3+CD56+NKG2C+, CD3+CD56+NKG2C- and CD3+CD56-NKG2C+ T-cell subsets from eight donors, TCR beta-chain repertoires were profiled. Among the eight sequenced donors, only one was HCMV-seronegative, while the other seven were HCMV-seropositive. To restrict sorting to alphabetaTCR-expressing T cells, an anti-gammadeltaTCR antibody was added in several experiments. In over 5 donors, the dominant CD3+CD56+NKG2C+ clonotypes were among the top 10 CD8+ clonotypes and accounted for roughly 1.0-8% of CD8+ T cells. Those dominant clonotypes were again the most abundant among CD3+CD56-NKG2C+ cells in four donors, at roughly 28.3-65%. Whether the expanded NKG2C-expressing T cell clones were specific for HCMV antigens was left unclear. All eight donors whose samples were sequenced were randomly selected healthy volunteers, three of them men and five women. A commercial ELISA kit detecting HCMV-specific IgG in serum was used to determine HCMV serostatus. Ficoll density gradient centrifugation was used to isolate peripheral blood mononuclear cells from blood. For about 6 donors, unsorted PBMC were also used to sequence bulk peripheral blood T-cell repertoires. Synthesis of cDNA was primed from the TCR beta constant segment and was followed by two consecutive PCR amplification steps. Sequencing of the libraries produced 2 x 150 bp reads on Illumina HiSeq 2000/2500, MiSeq or NextSeq. MIGEC was used to demultiplex reads and group reads by UMI, and MiTCR was used to assemble and quantify clonotypes. Only TCR cDNA sequences supported by at least two reads were kept to exclude erroneous sequences. The tcR package was used for downstream repertoire analysis, with clonotypes matched between fractions based on CDR3 nucleotide sequence plus V segment. Antigen specificity was annotated against VDJdb with VDJmatch, allowing one amino acid substitution in CDR3.

The V and J genes are TRBV28 and TRBJ2-1, and TRBD2 aligns with 9 junction nucleotides. The sequencing here drew on PBMCs from blood, taken on the day of vaccination. This sequence originates from a man aged 50-59 years who received an inactivated influenza vaccine. Donor details come from another sample of the same person, matched by shared clones. The encoded CDR3 is CASSKRQLAGPNNEQFF. The DNA is as follows: TGTGCCAGCAGTAAACGTCAACTAGCGGGCCCTAACAATGAGCAGTTCTTC.